Sequencing of this T cell receptor beta chain was carried out in a study of human T cells and chemical hapten exposure. At the level of the study: After 6 days, upper back 0.01% DPC patch tests were scored.

TCRdb ran MiXCR on the RACE reads and lists one entry per CDR3 protein. The repertoire consists of around 300,000 distinct CDR3 sequences, with 6% to 8.5% occurring once and the leading ten covering 7.5% to 9%. This clonotype was seen many times. Its antigen is as yet unknown. Time point described: patch test 1, 2 weeks after DPC sensitization. Described treatment: therapeutic diphenylcyclopropenone sensitization with weekly scalp DPC. Findings and caveats of the study: Patch test score rose with PT1 expanded TCRs, significant at 8, 16, 32, not 4.

Germline-derived CDR1 and CDR2 are SQVTM and ANQGSEA. Trimming pared 4 bases from V and 2 bases from J, leaving 10 bases between. CDR3 length: 13 residues. The clonotype was recovered from a woman between 18 and 29 years old with alopecia areata. Some clones in this sample may be carry-over from other donors' samples. V gene TRBV29-1 combines with J gene TRBJ2-3; D is possibly TRBD2 (5 bases). The input for sequencing was whole blood, taken in connection with sensitization to the hapten diphenylcyclopropenone (DPC). The CDR3 protein is CSVALENTDTQYF. Written as DNA, the CDR3 is TGCAGCGTTGCACTAGAGAACACAGATACGCAGTATTTT.